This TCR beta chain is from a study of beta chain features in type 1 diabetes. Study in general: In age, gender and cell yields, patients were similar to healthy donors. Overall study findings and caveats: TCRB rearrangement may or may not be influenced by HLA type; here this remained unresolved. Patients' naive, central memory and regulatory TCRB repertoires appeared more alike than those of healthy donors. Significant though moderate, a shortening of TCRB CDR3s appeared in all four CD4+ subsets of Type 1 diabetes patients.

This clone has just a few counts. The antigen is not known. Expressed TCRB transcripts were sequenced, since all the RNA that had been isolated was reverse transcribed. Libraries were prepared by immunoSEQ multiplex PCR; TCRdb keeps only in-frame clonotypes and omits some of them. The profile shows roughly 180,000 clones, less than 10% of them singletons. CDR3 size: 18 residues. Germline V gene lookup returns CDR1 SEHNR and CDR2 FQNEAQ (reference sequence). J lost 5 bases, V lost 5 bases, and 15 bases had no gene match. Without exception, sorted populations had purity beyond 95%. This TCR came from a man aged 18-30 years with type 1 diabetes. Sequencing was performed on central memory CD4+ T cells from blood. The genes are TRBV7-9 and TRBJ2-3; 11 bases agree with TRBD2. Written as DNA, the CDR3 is TGTGCCAGCAGCCCCTGGGTCGGTGGGCTAGCGGGGGGAGATACGCAGTATTTT. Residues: CASSPWVGGLAGGDTQYF.